These T cell receptor beta chains were read from a single sample in a study of shared clonotypes between healthy human individuals. Sequenced by immunoSEQ multiplex PCR; TCRdb stores in-frame clones only, minus some. The data show roughly 890,000 clones, more than 85% seen once. The sequencing input was naive CD8+ T cells sorted from blood. The receptor source for this set is a man younger than 45 in good health. The CDR3 runs from the conserved cysteine through the conserved F or W. The D gene is left open where the match is weak. Clone sizes are given selectively: once, few, many, or a class where the clone is expanded.

v_gene: TRBV29-1; len: 14; abundance: .; j_gene: TRBJ2-2; d_gene: .; CDR3nt: TGCAGCGTGGGGGGACACGAGAACACCGGGGAGCTGTTTTTT; CDR3aa: CSVGGHENTGELFF
v_gene: TRBV14; len: 12; abundance: .; j_gene: TRBJ2-7; d_gene: .; CDR3nt: TGTGCCAGCAGCCAAGTAAGATACGAGCAGTACTTC; CDR3aa: CASSQVRYEQYF
v_gene: TRBV6-5; len: 15; abundance: .; j_gene: TRBJ2-4; d_gene: TRBD1; CDR3nt: TGTGCCAGCAGTCAGGGGACAGGGGCTCAAAACATTCAGTACTTC; CDR3aa: CASSQGTGAQNIQYF
v_gene: TRBV7-9; len: 11; abundance: .; j_gene: TRBJ2-7; d_gene: .; CDR3nt: TGTGCCAGCAGCTGGTCGGGCGAGCAGTACTTC; CDR3aa: CASSWSGEQYF
v_gene: TRBV10-2; len: 16; abundance: .; j_gene: TRBJ2-3; d_gene: .; CDR3nt: TGCGCCAGCAGAGCTACACGCCGGGACAGCACAGATACGCAGTATTTT; CDR3aa: CASRATRRDSTDTQYF
v_gene: TRBV6-1; len: 16; abundance: .; j_gene: TRBJ2-7; d_gene: .; CDR3nt: TGTGCCAGCAGTGAAGTGTGGAGGGGGGGAGCCTACGAGCAGTACTTC; CDR3aa: CASSEVWRGGAYEQYF
v_gene: TRBV28; len: 13; abundance: .; j_gene: TRBJ2-7; d_gene: TRBD1; CDR3nt: TGTGCCAGCAGTTACGGGACAGGATCGTATCGGTACTTC; CDR3aa: CASSYGTGSYRYF
v_gene: TRBV7-3; len: 14; abundance: .; j_gene: TRBJ2-1; d_gene: .; CDR3nt: TGTGCCAGCAGCCCGACCGGTAACCTCAATGAGCAGTTCTTC; CDR3aa: CASSPTGNLNEQFF
v_gene: TRBV25-1; len: 14; abundance: .; j_gene: TRBJ1-1; d_gene: .; CDR3nt: TGTGCCAGCAGTGTAGTAGGGGAGGACACTGAAGCTTTCTTT; CDR3aa: CASSVVGEDTEAFF
v_gene: TRBV2; len: 14; abundance: .; j_gene: TRBJ2-7; d_gene: TRBD2; CDR3nt: TGTGCCAGCAGTGGACTAGCGGGAGCCTACGAGCAGTACTTC; CDR3aa: CASSGLAGAYEQYF
v_gene: TRBV19; len: 17; abundance: .; j_gene: TRBJ2-5; d_gene: .; CDR3nt: TGTGCCAGTAGTCCCACGGGGCTACCCTACGCTCAAGAGACCCAGTACTTC; CDR3aa: CASSPTGLPYAQETQYF
v_gene: TRBV2; len: 16; abundance: .; j_gene: TRBJ2-7; d_gene: TRBD2; CDR3nt: TGTGCCAGCAGTGAGTACAGGACTAGCGGAACCTACGAGCAGTACTTC; CDR3aa: CASSEYRTSGTYEQYF
v_gene: TRBV27; len: 17; abundance: .; j_gene: TRBJ2-7; d_gene: TRBD2; CDR3nt: TGTGCCAGCAGTTTGGTGATAGCGGGAGTTGGCCCCTACGAGCAGTACTTC; CDR3aa: CASSLVIAGVGPYEQYF
v_gene: TRBV18; len: 16; abundance: .; j_gene: TRBJ2-4; d_gene: .; CDR3nt: TGTGCCAGCTCACCACCGGTGGGGACGACCAAAAACATTCAGTACTTC; CDR3aa: CASSPPVGTTKNIQYF
v_gene: TRBV7-9; len: 17; abundance: .; j_gene: TRBJ2-7; d_gene: TRBD2; CDR3nt: TGTGCCAGCAGCTTATCGTTCGGGCTAGCGGGGACCTACGAGCAGTACTTC; CDR3aa: CASSLSFGLAGTYEQYF
v_gene: TRBV18; len: 13; abundance: .; j_gene: TRBJ1-1; d_gene: .; CDR3nt: TGTGCCAGCCAGGTTCAGGGGAACACTGAAGCTTTCTTT; CDR3aa: CASQVQGNTEAFF
v_gene: TRBV6-6; len: 12; abundance: .; j_gene: TRBJ2-7; d_gene: .; CDR3nt: TGTGCCAGCCATGGAGGGCCGGACGAGCAGTACTTC; CDR3aa: CASHGGPDEQYF
v_gene: TRBV4-1; len: 16; abundance: .; j_gene: TRBJ2-3; d_gene: TRBD2; CDR3nt: TGCGCCAGCAGCCAAGAACTAGCGGGAGTGGGAGATACGCAGTATTTT; CDR3aa: CASSQELAGVGDTQYF
v_gene: TRBV5-1; len: 14; abundance: once; j_gene: TRBJ2-1; d_gene: .; CDR3nt: TGCGCCAGCAGCTTGGAACGGGACTACAATGAGCAGTTCTTC; CDR3aa: CASSLERDYNEQFF
v_gene: TRBV15; len: 14; abundance: .; j_gene: TRBJ2-5; d_gene: .; CDR3nt: TGTGCCACCAGCAGAGCGGAGGAACAAGAGACCCAGTACTTC; CDR3aa: CATSRAEEQETQYF
v_gene: TRBV7-6; len: 13; abundance: few; j_gene: TRBJ1-1; d_gene: .; CDR3nt: TGTGCCAGCAGCTTGGACAGCTACACTGAAGCTTTCTTT; CDR3aa: CASSLDSYTEAFF
v_gene: TRBV5-1; len: 14; abundance: .; j_gene: TRBJ2-7; d_gene: .; CDR3nt: TGCGCCAGCAGCTCATACGGGGCCTCCTACGAGCAGTACTTC; CDR3aa: CASSSYGASYEQYF
v_gene: TRBV7-2; len: 13; abundance: .; j_gene: TRBJ2-1; d_gene: TRBD2; CDR3nt: TGTGCCAGCAGCCGGACTAGCGGGAATGAGCAGTTCTTC; CDR3aa: CASSRTSGNEQFF
v_gene: TRBV7-9; len: 14; abundance: .; j_gene: TRBJ2-7; d_gene: .; CDR3nt: TGTGCCAGCAGCTTAGAAGCGCGCCGATACGAGCAGTACTTC; CDR3aa: CASSLEARRYEQYF
v_gene: TRBV9; len: 13; abundance: .; j_gene: TRBJ1-2; d_gene: .; CDR3nt: TGTGCCAGCAGGGGACACCCTAACTATGGCTACACCTTC; CDR3aa: CASRGHPNYGYTF
v_gene: TRBV5-1; len: 17; abundance: .; j_gene: TRBJ2-2; d_gene: TRBD2; CDR3nt: TGCGCCAGCAGCCTCCTATTAGCGGGAGGGCCCTCCGGGGAGCTGTTTTTT; CDR3aa: CASSLLLAGGPSGELFF
v_gene: TRBV9; len: 15; abundance: once; j_gene: TRBJ2-7; d_gene: TRBD1; CDR3nt: TGTGCCAGCAGCCCAGGGAGGACAGGGGGCTACGAGCAGTACTTC; CDR3aa: CASSPGRTGGYEQYF
v_gene: TRBV27; len: 14; abundance: .; j_gene: TRBJ2-7; d_gene: .; CDR3nt: TGTGCCAGCAGTTTCGGGACCCCCGGAGGTGAGCAGTACTTC; CDR3aa: CASSFGTPGGEQYF
v_gene: TRBV5-4; len: 14; abundance: .; j_gene: TRBJ1-2; d_gene: .; CDR3nt: TGTGCCAGCAGCTCCTCGTCTGGAGGGAATGGCTACACCTTC; CDR3aa: CASSSSSGGNGYTF
v_gene: TRBV2; len: 15; abundance: .; j_gene: TRBJ2-3; d_gene: .; CDR3nt: TGTGCCAGCAGTCCTGGACAGTCTAGCACAGATACGCAGTATTTT; CDR3aa: CASSPGQSSTDTQYF
v_gene: TRBV11-2; len: 19; abundance: .; j_gene: TRBJ2-1; d_gene: TRBD2; CDR3nt: TGTGCCAGCAGCTTTACCAGGGGGCTCGGACTAGCGGGTAAGAATGAGCAGTTCTTC; CDR3aa: CASSFTRGLGLAGKNEQFF
v_gene: TRBV28; len: 13; abundance: once; j_gene: TRBJ2-7; d_gene: .; CDR3nt: TGTGCCAGCAGCTTGTATAGGGGAAGCGAGCAGTACTTC; CDR3aa: CASSLYRGSEQYF
v_gene: TRBV4-1; len: 16; abundance: .; j_gene: TRBJ2-1; d_gene: TRBD2; CDR3nt: TGCGCCAGCAGCCAAGATGGAGGGAGGGGTTTAAATGAGCAGTTCTTC; CDR3aa: CASSQDGGRGLNEQFF
v_gene: TRBV4-3; len: 15; abundance: once; j_gene: TRBJ2-7; d_gene: .; CDR3nt: TGCGCCAGCAGCCAAGGGGGAAGGGGCGTGTACGAGCAGTACTTC; CDR3aa: CASSQGGRGVYEQYF
v_gene: TRBV6-6; len: 16; abundance: .; j_gene: TRBJ2-5; d_gene: TRBD2; CDR3nt: TGTGCCAGCCACGGGACTAGCGGGAGCCGGGCAGAGACCCAGTACTTC; CDR3aa: CASHGTSGSRAETQYF
v_gene: TRBV27; len: 16; abundance: once; j_gene: TRBJ2-7; d_gene: TRBD2; CDR3nt: TGTGCCAGCAGTTTACTCGGACTAGCGGGAGACTACGAGCAGTACTTC; CDR3aa: CASSLLGLAGDYEQYF
v_gene: TRBV10-3; len: 13; abundance: once; j_gene: TRBJ2-5; d_gene: TRBD2; CDR3nt: TGTGCCATCGGGACTAGCGCCCAAGAGACCCAGTACTTC; CDR3aa: CAIGTSAQETQYF
v_gene: TRBV9; len: 15; abundance: .; j_gene: TRBJ2-5; d_gene: TRBD2; CDR3nt: TGTGCCAGCACGTCGGCGGGAGCGCCTCAAGAGACCCAGTACTTC; CDR3aa: CASTSAGAPQETQYF
v_gene: TRBV5-1; len: 15; abundance: .; j_gene: TRBJ2-2; d_gene: .; CDR3nt: TGCGCCAGCAGCTTGGCGTTAGGAGAGGCCGGGGAGCTGTTTTTT; CDR3aa: CASSLALGEAGELFF
v_gene: TRBV6-6; len: 12; abundance: .; j_gene: TRBJ1-5; d_gene: .; CDR3nt: TGTGCCAGCAGTTATTCGTCCCAGCCCCAGCATTTT; CDR3aa: CASSYSSQPQHF
v_gene: TRBV5-4; len: 16; abundance: few; j_gene: TRBJ2-2; d_gene: .; CDR3nt: TGTGCCAGCAGCTCAGACCGGATGAAGAACACCGGGGAGCTGTTTTTT; CDR3aa: CASSSDRMKNTGELFF
v_gene: TRBV7-8; len: 14; abundance: .; j_gene: TRBJ2-5; d_gene: .; CDR3nt: TGTGCCAGCAGCTTAGGTCGGTTTCAAGAGACCCAGTACTTC; CDR3aa: CASSLGRFQETQYF
v_gene: TRBV6-1; len: 14; abundance: .; j_gene: TRBJ1-2; d_gene: .; CDR3nt: TGTGCCAGCAGTGAATCGCGTACGCTCTATGGCTACACCTTC; CDR3aa: CASSESRTLYGYTF
v_gene: TRBV9; len: 15; abundance: .; j_gene: TRBJ2-1; d_gene: TRBD2; CDR3nt: TGTGCCAGCAGCGTAGAGGCTAGCGGGAGGGATGAGCAGTTCTTC; CDR3aa: CASSVEASGRDEQFF
v_gene: TRBV11-2; len: 17; abundance: .; j_gene: TRBJ2-5; d_gene: TRBD1; CDR3nt: TGTGCCAGCAGCTTAGATGGACAGGGGGCTTTAGGAGAGACCCAGTACTTC; CDR3aa: CASSLDGQGALGETQYF
v_gene: TRBV28; len: 13; abundance: .; j_gene: TRBJ2-7; d_gene: .; CDR3nt: TGTGCCAGCAGTCCCCGTGGGGCCGACGAGCAGTACTTC; CDR3aa: CASSPRGADEQYF
v_gene: TRBV19; len: 17; abundance: .; j_gene: TRBJ2-1; d_gene: TRBD2; CDR3nt: TGTGCCAGTAGTATCGCCGAACTAGCGGCCTCCTACAATGAGCAGTTCTTC; CDR3aa: CASSIAELAASYNEQFF
v_gene: TRBV7-9; len: 14; abundance: .; j_gene: TRBJ2-5; d_gene: .; CDR3nt: TGTGCCAGCAGCTTAGAGGGGGGGCAGGAGACCCAGTACTTC; CDR3aa: CASSLEGGQETQYF
v_gene: TRBV28; len: 12; abundance: .; j_gene: TRBJ2-7; d_gene: .; CDR3nt: TGTGCCAGCAGTTTATATGGGGACGAGCAGTACTTC; CDR3aa: CASSLYGDEQYF
v_gene: TRBV28; len: 18; abundance: .; j_gene: TRBJ2-1; d_gene: TRBD2; CDR3nt: TGTGCCAGCAGTTTACCCCGGACTAGCGGGACGATTTACAATGAGCAGTTCTTC; CDR3aa: CASSLPRTSGTIYNEQFF
v_gene: TRBV29-1; len: 11; abundance: .; j_gene: TRBJ1-1; d_gene: .; CDR3nt: TGCAGCGTTGTAGTGGGGGGTGAAGCTTTCTTT; CDR3aa: CSVVVGGEAFF
v_gene: TRBV11-2; len: 13; abundance: .; j_gene: TRBJ1-1; d_gene: .; CDR3nt: TGTGCCAGCAGCACCGGGACCTCGCACGGGGCTTTCTTT; CDR3aa: CASSTGTSHGAFF
v_gene: TRBV28; len: 15; abundance: .; j_gene: TRBJ2-7; d_gene: .; CDR3nt: TGTGCCAGCAGTCTCCCTCGGGGGATTTCCTACGAGCAGTACTTC; CDR3aa: CASSLPRGISYEQYF
v_gene: TRBV7-9; len: 15; abundance: .; j_gene: TRBJ2-1; d_gene: .; CDR3nt: TGTGCCAGCAGGAAAGGGGGACAAGGAAACAATGAGCAGTTCTTC; CDR3aa: CASRKGGQGNNEQFF